This TCR beta chain was obtained from a study of glioma-infiltrating T cells after dendritic cell vaccination. Time point described: after dendritic cell vaccination, including at tumor progression/relapse. Fresh-frozen tumor tissue and more than two years of survival data were available for all. Germline V gives CDR1 SGDLS, CDR2 YYNGEE. The V gene lost 4 bases and the J gene lost 2 bases, with 9 bases spanning the gap. The CDR3 has 13 residues. Up to about 2 ug genomic DNA was used for TCRB CDR3 amplification. Here immunoSEQ multiplex PCR was the method, and the copy in TCRdb shows in-frame clones only, minus some. The data contain about 87,000 clones, roughly four fifths of them singletons.

The sample here was blood, taken after dendritic cell vaccination. The TCR originated in a human donor with glioblastoma. V is TRBV9 and J is TRBJ1-1; D unresolved. CDR3 sequence: CASSTGINTEAFF. The CDR3 DNA reads as TGTGCCAGCAGCACCGGGATCAACACTGAAGCTTTCTTT. Complete variable domain (other parts from reference TRBV9 and TRBJ1-1): DSGVTQTPKHLITATGQRVTLRCSPRSGDLSVYWYQQSLDQGLQFLIQYYNGEERAKGNILERFSAQQFPDLHSELNLSSLELGDSALYFCASSTGINTEAFFGQGTRLTVV.